This entry features one T cell receptor beta chain sequence. Its antigen is as yet unknown. The data were taken from a study of a mutant IDH1 vaccine in newly diagnosed glioma. As for time point: week 47, end of study. What each vaccine dose contained was 300 ug of mutant IDH1 20-mer peptide, accompanied by topical imiquimod. Patients, over weeks 1, 3, 5, 7, 11, 15, 19 and 23, received a total of eight vaccinations. Using immunoSEQ multiplex PCR, the repertoire was profiled, and TCRdb retains in-frame clones only, with some absent. The sample lists roughly 43,000 clones, approximately 79% occurring once. The germline V gene has CDR1 MDHEN and CDR2 SYDVKM. The CDR3 contains 13 residues. V shed 6 bases, J shed 7 bases, and the junction held 6 bases outside the gene matches.

This clonotype was obtained from a man in his late teens or twenties with glioma. Some clones in this sample may be carry-over from other donors' samples. The material was PBMCs, obtained from a glioma patient whose treatment included an IDH1 peptide vaccine. The V gene is TRBV28, the J gene TRBJ1-5; TRBD1 matches 7 bases. CDR3 protein: CASRTGINQPQHF. The DNA for the CDR3 is TGTGCCAGCAGGACAGGGATCAACCAGCCCCAGCATTTT.